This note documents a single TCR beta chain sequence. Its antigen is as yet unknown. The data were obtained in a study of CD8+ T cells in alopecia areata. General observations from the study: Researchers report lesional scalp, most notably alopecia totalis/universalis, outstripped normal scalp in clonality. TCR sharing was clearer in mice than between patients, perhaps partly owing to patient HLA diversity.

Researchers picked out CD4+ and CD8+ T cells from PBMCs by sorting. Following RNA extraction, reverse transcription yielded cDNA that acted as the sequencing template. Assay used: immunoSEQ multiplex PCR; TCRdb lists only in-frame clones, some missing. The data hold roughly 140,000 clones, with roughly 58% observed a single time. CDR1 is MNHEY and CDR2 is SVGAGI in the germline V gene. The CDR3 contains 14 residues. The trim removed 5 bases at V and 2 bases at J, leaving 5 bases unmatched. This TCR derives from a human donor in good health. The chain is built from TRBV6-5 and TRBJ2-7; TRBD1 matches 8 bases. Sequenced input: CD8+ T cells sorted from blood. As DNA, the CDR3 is TGTGCCAGCAGTAAGAGACAGGGGACCTACGAGCAGTACTTC. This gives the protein CASSKRQGTYEQYF.